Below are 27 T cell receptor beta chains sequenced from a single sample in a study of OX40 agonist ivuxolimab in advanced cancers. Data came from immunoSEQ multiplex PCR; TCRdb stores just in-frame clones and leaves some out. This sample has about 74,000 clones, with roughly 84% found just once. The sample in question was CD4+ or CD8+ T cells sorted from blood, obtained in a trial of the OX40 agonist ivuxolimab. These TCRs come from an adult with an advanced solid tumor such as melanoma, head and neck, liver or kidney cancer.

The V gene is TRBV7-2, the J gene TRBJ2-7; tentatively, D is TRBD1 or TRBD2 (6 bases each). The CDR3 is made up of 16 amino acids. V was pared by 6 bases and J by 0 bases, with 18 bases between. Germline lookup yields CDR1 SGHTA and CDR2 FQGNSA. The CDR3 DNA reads TGTGCCAGCAGTTCGTCGCGGGACACCGGCTCCTACGAGCAGTACTTC. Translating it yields CASSSSRDTGSYEQYF. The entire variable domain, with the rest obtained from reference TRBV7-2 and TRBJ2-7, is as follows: GAGVSQSPSNKVTEKGKDVELRCDPISGHTALYWYRQSLGQGLEFLIYFQGNSAPDKSGLPSDRFSAERTGGSVSTLTIQRTQQEDSAVYLCASSSSRDTGSYEQYFGPGTRLTVT.

The CDR3 DNA follows: TGTGCCAGTAGTTCCAGGGGGCTCCCCACCGGGGAGCTGTTTTTT. Residues: CASSSRGLPTGELFF. This chain links TRBV19 with TRBJ2-2; 8 bases fit TRBD1. The CDR3 is 15 amino acids. Germline V gene data show CDR1 as LNHDA and CDR2 as SQIVND (reference sequence). Losses at the gene ends were 5 bases for V and 4 bases for J; bases not matched to a gene: 6. Variable domain in full (rest from reference TRBV19 and TRBJ2-2): DGGITQSPKYLFRKEGQNVTLSCEQNLNHDAMYWYRQDPGQGLRLIYYSQIVNDFQKGDIAEGYSVSREKKESFPLTVTSAQKNPTAFYLCASSSRGLPTGELFFGEGSRLTVL.

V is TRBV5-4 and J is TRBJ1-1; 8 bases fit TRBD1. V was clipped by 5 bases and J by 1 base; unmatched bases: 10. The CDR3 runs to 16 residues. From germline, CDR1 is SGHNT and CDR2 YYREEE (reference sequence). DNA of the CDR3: TGTGCCAGCAGGTCACGACAGGGGACAGGGAACACTGAAGCTTTCTTT. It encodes CASRSRQGTGNTEAFF.

The CDR3 is CASSSTGSAGNTIYF. In DNA, the CDR3 is TGTGCCAGCAGTTCAACAGGATCGGCTGGAAACACCATATATTTT. The chain employs TRBV28 and TRBJ1-3; a weak D match, TRBD1 (5 bases). Germline V CDR1 and CDR2: MDHEN, SYDVKM. The CDR3 consists of 15 residues. The V end was cut by 4 bases, the J end by 2 bases, with 12 bases between.

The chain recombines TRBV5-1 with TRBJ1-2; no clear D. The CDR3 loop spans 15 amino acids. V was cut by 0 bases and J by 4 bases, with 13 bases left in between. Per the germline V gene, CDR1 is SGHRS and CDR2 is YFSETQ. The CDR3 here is CASSLEVVGSYGYTF. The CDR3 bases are TGCGCCAGCAGCTTGGAGGTGGTGGGATCCTATGGCTACACCTTC.

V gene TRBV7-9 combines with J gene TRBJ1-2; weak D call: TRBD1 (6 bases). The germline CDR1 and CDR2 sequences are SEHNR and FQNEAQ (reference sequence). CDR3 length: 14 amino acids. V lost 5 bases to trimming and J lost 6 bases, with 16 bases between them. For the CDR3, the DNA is TGTGCCAGCAGCCTCTGGGGGGGCATAAATGGCTACACCTTC. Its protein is CASSLWGGINGYTF. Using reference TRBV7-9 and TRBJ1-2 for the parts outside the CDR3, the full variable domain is DTGVSQNPRHKITKRGQNVTFRCDPISEHNRLYWYRQTLGQGPEFLTYFQNEAQLEKSRLLSDRFSAERPKGSFSTLEIQRTEQGDSAMYLCASSLWGGINGYTFGSGTRLTVV.

CDR3 sequence reads: CASLEKSVGPGELFF. The CDR3 DNA sequence: TGTGCCAGCCTCGAGAAGTCGGTGGGGCCCGGGGAGCTGTTTTTT. The chain is built from TRBV28 and TRBJ2-2; perhaps TRBD1 as D (5 bases). The CDR3 is 15 residues long. V dropped 8 bases and J dropped 6 bases, with 19 bases sitting between them. Per the germline V gene, CDR1 is MDHEN and CDR2 is SYDVKM.

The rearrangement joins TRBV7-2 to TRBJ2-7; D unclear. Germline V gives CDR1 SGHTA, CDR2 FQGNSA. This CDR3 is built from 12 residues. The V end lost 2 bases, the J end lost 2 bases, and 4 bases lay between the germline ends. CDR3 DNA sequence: TGTGCCAGCAGCTTATCCACCTACGAGCAGTACTTC. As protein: CASSLSTYEQYF.

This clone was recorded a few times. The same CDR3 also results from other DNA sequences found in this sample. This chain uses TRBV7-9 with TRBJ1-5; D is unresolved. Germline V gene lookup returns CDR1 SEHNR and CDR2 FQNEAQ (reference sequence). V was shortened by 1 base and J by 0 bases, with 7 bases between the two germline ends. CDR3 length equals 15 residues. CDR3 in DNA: TGTGCCAGCAGCTTAGGTGGTTATAGCAATCAGCCCCAGCATTTT. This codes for CASSLGGYSNQPQHF.

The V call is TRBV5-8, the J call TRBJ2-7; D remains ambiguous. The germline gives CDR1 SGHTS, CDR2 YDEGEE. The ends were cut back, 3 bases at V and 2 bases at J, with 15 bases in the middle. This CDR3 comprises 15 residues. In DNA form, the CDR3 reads TGTGCCAGCAGCTGGCTAGATACTACTACCTACGAGCAGTACTTC. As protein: CASSWLDTTTYEQYF.

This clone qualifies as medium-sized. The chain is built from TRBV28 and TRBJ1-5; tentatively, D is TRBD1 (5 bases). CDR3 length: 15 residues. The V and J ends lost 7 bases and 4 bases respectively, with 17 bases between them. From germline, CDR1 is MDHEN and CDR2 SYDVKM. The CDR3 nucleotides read TGTGCCAGCACCCTCGGGGACCTCCCGAATCAGCCCCAGCATTTT. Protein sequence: CASTLGDLPNQPQHF.

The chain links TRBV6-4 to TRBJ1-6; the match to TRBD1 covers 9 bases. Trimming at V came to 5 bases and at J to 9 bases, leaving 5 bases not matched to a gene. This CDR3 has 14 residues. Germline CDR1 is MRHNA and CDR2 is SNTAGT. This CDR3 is CASSQQGAGSPLHF. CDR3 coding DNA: TGTGCCAGCAGTCAACAGGGGGCTGGTTCACCCCTCCACTTT.

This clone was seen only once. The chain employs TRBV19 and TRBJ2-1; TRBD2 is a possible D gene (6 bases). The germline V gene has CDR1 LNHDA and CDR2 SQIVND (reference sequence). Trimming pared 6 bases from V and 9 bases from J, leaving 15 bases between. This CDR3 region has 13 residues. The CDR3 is CASSGAGIGEQFF. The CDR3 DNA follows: TGTGCCAGTAGCGGGGCGGGGATTGGTGAGCAGTTCTTC.

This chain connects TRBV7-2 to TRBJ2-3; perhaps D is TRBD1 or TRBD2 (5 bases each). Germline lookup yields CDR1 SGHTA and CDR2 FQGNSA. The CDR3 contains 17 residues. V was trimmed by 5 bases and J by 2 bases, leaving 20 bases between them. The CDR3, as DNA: TGTGCCAGCAGCCCGTTGGGGGTCGGACGCGTCACAGATACGCAGTATTTT. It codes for CASSPLGVGRVTDTQYF.

The CDR3 nucleotides read TGTGCCAGCAGTGAGGGAGCGGGACAGGGGTTCCAGCCCCAGCATTTT. Its translation is CASSEGAGQGFQPQHF. The rearrangement joins TRBV2 to TRBJ1-5; 10 bases match TRBD1. Losses at the gene ends were 3 bases for V and 7 bases for J; bases not matched to a gene: 9. Germline-derived CDR1 and CDR2 are SNHLY and FYNNEI. The CDR3 is 16 amino acids.

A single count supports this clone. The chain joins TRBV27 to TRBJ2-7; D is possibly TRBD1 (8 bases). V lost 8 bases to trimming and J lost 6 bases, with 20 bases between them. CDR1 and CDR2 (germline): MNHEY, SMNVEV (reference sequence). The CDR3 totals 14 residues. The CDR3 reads CASFSWTGRGEQYF. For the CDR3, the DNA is TGTGCCAGCTTCTCTTGGACAGGGAGGGGCGAGCAGTACTTC.

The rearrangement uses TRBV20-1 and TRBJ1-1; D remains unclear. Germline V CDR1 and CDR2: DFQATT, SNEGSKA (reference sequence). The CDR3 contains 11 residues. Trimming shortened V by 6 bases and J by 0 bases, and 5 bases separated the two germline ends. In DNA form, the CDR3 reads TGCAGTGCGATGCTGAACACTGAAGCTTTCTTT. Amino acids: CSAMLNTEAFF.

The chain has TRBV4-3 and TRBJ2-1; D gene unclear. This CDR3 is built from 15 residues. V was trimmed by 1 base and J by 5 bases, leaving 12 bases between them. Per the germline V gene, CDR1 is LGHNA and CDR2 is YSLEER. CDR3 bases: TGCGCCAGCAGCCAAGGGCCCTCTCCTGACAATGAGCAGTTCTTC. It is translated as CASSQGPSPDNEQFF.

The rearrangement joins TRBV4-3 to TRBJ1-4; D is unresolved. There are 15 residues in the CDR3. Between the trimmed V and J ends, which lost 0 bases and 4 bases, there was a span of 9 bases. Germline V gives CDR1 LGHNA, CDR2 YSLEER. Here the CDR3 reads CASSQDGRSNEKLFF. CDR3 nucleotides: TGCGCCAGCAGCCAAGACGGCAGGAGTAATGAAAAACTGTTTTTT.

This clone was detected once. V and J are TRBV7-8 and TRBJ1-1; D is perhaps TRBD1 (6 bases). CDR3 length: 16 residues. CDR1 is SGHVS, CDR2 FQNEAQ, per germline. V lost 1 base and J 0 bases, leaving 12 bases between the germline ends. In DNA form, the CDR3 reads TGTGCCAGCAGCTTAGAATTGGCAGGGGTGAACACTGAAGCTTTCTTT. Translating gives CASSLELAGVNTEAFF.

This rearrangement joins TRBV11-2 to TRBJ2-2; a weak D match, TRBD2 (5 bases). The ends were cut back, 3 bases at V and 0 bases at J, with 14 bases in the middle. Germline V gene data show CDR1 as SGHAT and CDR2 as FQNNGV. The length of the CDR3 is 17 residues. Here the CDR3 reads CASSFKIAPANTGELFF. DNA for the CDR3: TGTGCCAGCAGCTTTAAGATAGCGCCGGCGAACACCGGGGAGCTGTTTTTT.

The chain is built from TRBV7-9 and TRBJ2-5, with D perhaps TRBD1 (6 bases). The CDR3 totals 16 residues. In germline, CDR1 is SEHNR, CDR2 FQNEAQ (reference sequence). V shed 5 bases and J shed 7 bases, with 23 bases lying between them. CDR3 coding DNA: TGTGCCAGCAGCCAGGGCGAGACAGGCGGATTCCGGACCCAGTACTTC. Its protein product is CASSQGETGGFRTQYF.

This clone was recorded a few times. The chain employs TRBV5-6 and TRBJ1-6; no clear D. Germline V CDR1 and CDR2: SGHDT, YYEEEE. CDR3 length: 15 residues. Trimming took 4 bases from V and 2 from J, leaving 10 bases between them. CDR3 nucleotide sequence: TGTGCCAGCAGCCGCCCGGAAGCCTATAATTCACCCCTCCACTTT. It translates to CASSRPEAYNSPLHF.

The chain's CDR3 is CASSLRGSNEKLFF. Here the CDR3 DNA reads TGTGCCAGCAGCTTAAGGGGAAGTAATGAAAAACTGTTTTTT. This sequence joins TRBV7-6 and TRBJ1-4, with D possibly TRBD1 on 5 matching bases. The CDR3 contains 14 residues. CDR1 and CDR2 from the germline V gene are SGHVS and FNYEAQ. The germline V and J ends were trimmed by 2 bases and 4 bases, with 8 bases remaining between them.

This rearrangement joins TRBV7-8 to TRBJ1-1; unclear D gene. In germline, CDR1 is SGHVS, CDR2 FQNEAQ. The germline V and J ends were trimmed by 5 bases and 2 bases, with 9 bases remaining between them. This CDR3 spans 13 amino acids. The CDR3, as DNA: TGTGCCAGCAGCCGGGCCCTAAACACTGAAGCTTTCTTT. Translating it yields CASSRALNTEAFF.

CDR3 nucleotides: TGTGCCTGGTGCCCGAAAGGGAGCTATGGCTACACCTTC. This sequence encodes CAWCPKGSYGYTF. This sequence joins TRBV30 and TRBJ1-2; D gene uncertain. The germline V gene encodes CDR1 GTSNPN and CDR2 SVGIG (reference sequence). The V end was cut by 5 bases, the J end by 4 bases, with 14 bases between. The CDR3 spans 13 residues.

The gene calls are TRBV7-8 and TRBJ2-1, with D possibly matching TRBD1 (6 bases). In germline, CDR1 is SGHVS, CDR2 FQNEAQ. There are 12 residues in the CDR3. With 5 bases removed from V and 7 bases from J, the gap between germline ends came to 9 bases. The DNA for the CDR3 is TGTGCCAGCAGCCCTCAGGGGAATGAGCAGTTCTTC. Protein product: CASSPQGNEQFF. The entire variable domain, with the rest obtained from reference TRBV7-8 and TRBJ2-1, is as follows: GAGVSQSPRYKVAKRGQDVALRCDPISGHVSLFWYQQALGQGPEFLTYFQNEAQLDKSGLPSDRFFAERPEGSVSTLKIQRTQQEDSAVYLCASSPQGNEQFFGPGTRLTVL.